Described below is a single TCR beta chain sequence and its context. The data belong to a study of shared clonotypes between healthy human individuals. Across the whole study: Three plates each covered CD4 naive and memory; CD8 naive two, CD8 memory one.

Data came from immunoSEQ multiplex PCR; TCRdb stores just in-frame clones and leaves some out. The data show around 1,000,000 clones, with approximately 75% seen just once and more than 0.85% held by the top ten. Germline CDR1 LGHNA, CDR2 YNFKEQ. CDR3 length equals 16 residues. The V gene lost 6 bases and the J gene lost 0 bases, with 15 bases spanning the gap. The V gene is TRBV4-2, the J gene TRBJ2-1; D is possibly TRBD1 (7 bases). This TCR derives from a man aged 18 to 30 in good health. Some clones in this sample may be carry-over from other donors' samples. Sequenced material: memory CD4+ T cells from PBMCs. Subset reported: CD45RA-negative fraction. The CDR3 protein is CASSHPGGSSYNEQFF. CDR3 DNA: TGTGCCAGCAGTCACCCAGGGGGGAGCTCCTACAATGAGCAGTTCTTC.